The source of this T cell receptor beta chain is a study of cytomegalovirus exposure and HLA in healthy donors (dated by TCRdb to about 2017). Study-wide context: An earlier analysis of several hundred of the donors reported 250 to 350 Gb of sequence data and around 120 million unique TCR beta sequences from about 179 million T cells. About 300 gigabases of sequencing data and roughly 90 million unique TCR sequences were included in an early release covering 550 to 800 HLA-typed donors. Of the roughly 400 genotyped donors, 70% to 90% were placed in the genetic ancestry cluster associated with self-reported Caucasian donors. The aim of the study was to test whether cataloging public T cell receptors could identify signatures of past pathogen exposure. Using immunosequencing, the study profiled T cell repertoires from about 610 subjects and related those repertoires to cytomegalovirus serostatus. Along with the approximately 700-subject first cohort, a separate validation cohort of more than 90 different subjects was used. The study combined high-throughput TCR immunosequencing, statistical association of individual TCRs with disease status, and machine learning to predict cytomegalovirus infection status. In a later analysis, previously published TCR beta repertoires from 666 donors were re-analyzed and high-resolution HLA genotyping was added so that TCR occurrence patterns could be studied. The later analysis used no new phenotypic data to find candidate immune exposures, relying instead on TCR beta sequences and their occurrence across donors. An earlier analysis of approximately 630 of the donors applied high-throughput TCR beta sequencing to assess whether each TCR beta V gene segment acted as functional or pseudogenic. Donor age, sex, ethnicity and CMV serostatus were compiled together with the repertoire data. Genome-wide SNP genotypes for about 60% of the roughly 670 donors were used in a later genetic analysis, which treated that subset as a discovery cohort. Every discovery cohort repertoire had been produced on one sequencing platform. Both class I and class II loci were covered by HLA typing, at four-digit resolution. Typing coverage varied by locus: roughly 629-640 donors for A, B, C, DRB1 and DQB1; approximately 520 for DQA1; over 600 for DPA1; under 490 for DPB1. Roughly five DR-DQ haplotypes were handled as single units for association and clustering because linkage in the cohort was strong. Among some 410 genotyped donors of the cohort, an average of approximately 250,000 unique TCR beta nucleotide sequences were sequenced per donor, roughly a sixth of them non-productive. Results and caveats for the whole study, not just this receptor: Specific HLA alleles were associated with around 18,000 TCR beta sequences at a false discovery rate of 0.05 in a later analysis. A group of highly shared sequence variants was considered likely to be a technical artifact of the sequencing pipeline. In a later analysis, several top co-occurrence clusters were reported to appear linked to parvovirus B19, influenza, CMV and Epstein-Barr virus. The earlier analysis of approximately 590 of the donors excluded around 17 rarely observed V segments, including chromosome 9 orphons, because counts were too low. In vitro tests confirmed that a few of the cytomegalovirus-associated TCR beta chains recognize cytomegalovirus antigens. According to a later analysis, TCR association rates differed among HLA loci, with DRB1 alleles showing the most associated TCRs and HLA-C alleles showing the fewest. Roughly uniform sequencing depth across donors was assumed in presence/absence analyses, although this assumption may not hold. Compared with the roughly 700-donor mean, donors in an Asian-associated ancestry cluster had fewer N-insertions in productive TCRs, according to a later genetic analysis. Because HLA typing was unavailable for some donors at each locus, only the typed subset was used in association tests. The classifier was reported to diagnose cytomegalovirus status with high specificity and sensitivity in both the original cohort and the validation cohort. A later genetic analysis associated a missense DCLRE1C variant with V-gene and J-gene trimming of TCR beta chains, and an independent cohort replicated the association. The only immune exposure information available for the cohort was CMV serostatus. The authors suggested that the approach could potentially be extended to other disease states and immunological phenotypes. In an earlier analysis of some 500 of the donors, most TCR beta V segments were observed in productive rearrangements about 90% or about 30% of the time, broadly matching IMGT annotations. In a later analysis, most CMV-associated TCR beta chains were found to appear HLA-restricted, with HLA associations seemingly driven largely by CMV exposure. A further reported finding was that TCR beta sequences accurately predicted the HLA-A and HLA-B alleles for most subjects in the first cohort. The study gave a list of some 150 TCR beta chains associated with cytomegalovirus. Strong co-occurrence of HLA alleles, especially DR and DQ, made assigning TCR associations to individual alleles difficult. Most TCR sequences were seen in very few donors, while some public TCRs were found in many individuals. Linkage disequilibrium might explain the correlated functional status among segregating V segments, but an unknown experimental factor could not be ruled out. Only TCR beta chains were sequenced in this cohort, and the absence of alpha or paired-chain data limited detectable features. In a later analysis, HLA-associated TCR beta chains were found to be more clonally expanded and to have lower generation probabilities than equally common non-associated chains. Some IMGT-functional V segments, including TRBV6-2 and TRBV6-3, could not be distinguished by the 87-base-pair reads and were therefore excluded.

The cohort comprised some 730 healthy bone marrow donors. At the time of sampling, every cohort member was nominally healthy, though immune exposures that went unrecorded were likely present. The donor tested CMV seropositive and was one of the 289 seropositive cohort members. A peripheral blood sample was collected from each donor, and TCR beta sequencing was performed on peripheral blood mononuclear cells. Genomic DNA extraction from the blood cell samples was performed with the Qiagen DNeasy Blood Extraction Kit. Library generation was performed with the immunoSEQ multiplex PCR assay. For the multiplex PCR, a mixture combining 60 forward primers for TCR Vbeta segments and 13 reverse primers for TCR Jbeta segments was used. The CDR3 region of rearranged TCR beta genes was amplified from genomic DNA with a multiplex PCR assay. On the Illumina HiSeq System, the amplified TCR beta libraries were sequenced as 87-base-pair reads. In the source study's methods: In a later analysis, some 80 million unique TCR beta chains were counted across the 650 to 700 repertoires, and about 9.9 million of these chains were shared by at least two donors. Raw reads were error-corrected and collapsed into unique sequences with a nearest-neighbor algorithm that merged closely related sequences to remove PCR and sequencing errors. To assign V, D and J gene segments, CDR3 sequences were aligned to IMGT reference sequences. Each retained sequence needed at least a six-nucleotide match to both a V gene segment and a J gene segment. A rearrangement was called productive if the CDR3 had no stop codons and remained in frame with V and J, and every other rearrangement was called non-productive. Following IMGT convention, CDR3 was defined as the stretch from the second conserved V-encoded cysteine to the conserved J-encoded phenylalanine. In an earlier analysis of approximately 500 of the donors, sequences lacking an unambiguous match to a single V gene segment were excluded. An earlier analysis of roughly 590 of the donors called V segments functional above 56.7% productive rearrangements and segregating when the between-donor standard deviation exceeded 5%. To diagnose cytomegalovirus status from the catalog of TCR beta chain sequences, a statistical classification framework was built. In a later analysis, V and J genes were assigned by comparing TCR nucleotide sequences against IMGT/GENE-DB human TR gene sequences. In a later analysis, CDR3 sequences and most-parsimonious VDJ recombination scenarios were assigned using the TCRdist pipeline. In a later analysis, every TCR beta chain was defined by the combination of its CDR3 amino acid sequence and its V-gene family, and reads without a unique V-gene family were dropped. In a later analysis, nearly 600 highly shared, low-generation-probability nucleotide sequences were removed to address suspected cross-contamination and a sequencing artifact. A later analysis calculated a clonal expansion index for each public chain from normalized within-repertoire ranks of inferred template counts. In a later analysis, generation probabilities were computed using a VDJ recombination model fitted to out-of-frame rearrangements, and the results were checked against IGoR. A later analysis scored TCR-TCR, TCR-HLA and TCR-CMV co-occurrence with hypergeometric tests, applying a repertoire-size bias correction to TCR pairs. A later analysis estimated false discovery rates by permuting HLA or CMV assignments 20 times. In a later analysis, co-occurring TCRs were grouped using DBSCAN, with TCRdist sequence similarity added in when clustering inside HLA-allele-positive subsets. Co-occurrence clustering excluded repertoires with fewer than 30,000 or more than 120,000 public chains, plus five with anomalous nucleotide sharing. The table was pulled from immuneACCESS by TCRdb, which kept in-frame rearrangements only. Such tables lose some clones; where checked, under half of the loss comes from unresolved V genes, and the rest has no known cause. V and J calls and clone size are as listed in that table; D and trimming were resolved from the DNA. Recorded for this sample are hundreds of thousands of clones; 82% of them occurred a single time. Of the sample, around 6% is held by the ten largest clones.

According to the germline V gene (reference sequence), CDR1 reads MNHEY and CDR2 reads SMNVEV. Germline trimming amounts to 5 bases on V and 2 bases on J, with 3 as the count of junction bases outside the gene matches. The CDR3 has 15 amino acids, counting the end cysteine and phenylalanine. CDR3 DNA only is kept here, 45 bases in frame from base 1. To note about this clone: Its antigen remains undetermined. No much larger clonotype is one base removed from it; base qualities were not supplied.

Sample: PBMCs. The chain is made from TRBV27 and TRBJ2-6; 7 central bases correspond to TRBD2. This sequence was found in a middle-aged man in good health and CMV-seropositive. The DNA reads as follows: TGTGCCAGCAGTGGGGGAGGGACTGGGGCCAACGTCCTGACTTTC. Translated, this is CASSGGGTGANVLTF. Reference TRBV27 and TRBJ2-6 proteins supply the regions before and after the CDR3; the full variable domain is: EAQVTQNPRYLITVTGKKLTVTCSQNMNHEYMSWYRQDPGLGLRQIYYSMNVEVTDKGDVPEGYKVSRKEKRNFPLILESPSPNQTSLYFCASSGGGTGANVLTFGAGSRLTVL.